The 32 T cell receptor beta chains given below trace back to one sample, sequenced in a study of T cells in Graves' hyperthyroidism and ophthalmopathy. TCR beta CDR3 regions were amplified from RNA transcripts. TCR CDR3 regions were first amplified by RT-PCR with HTBI primers. TCRdb re-derived calls from the multiplex PCR reads in MiXCR, one entry per CDR3 protein. The top ten clones hold less than 9% of a sample with hundreds of thousands of distinct CDR3 sequences, about 45% of them seen once. Sequenced sample: peripheral blood or thyroid tissue (not recorded which). Receptor source: an adult man with Graves' disease, either hyperthyroidism or ophthalmopathy (not recorded which).

This clonotype was counted a few times. The chain uses TRBV5-4 and TRBJ2-5; D uncertain. The CDR3 totals 16 residues. The germline CDR1 and CDR2 sequences are SGHNT and YYREEE (reference sequence). The V gene lost 3 bases and the J gene lost 2 bases, with 17 bases spanning the gap. CDR3 residues: CASSSDLIVPQETQYF. DNA for the CDR3: TGTGCCAGCAGCTCCGATCTTATTGTACCTCAAGAGACCCAGTACTTC.

Note on this clonotype: It is unclear where the CDR3 begins or ends on the DNA, so no DNA is shown, and the CDR3 is as TCRdb lists it. V is TRBV24-1 and J is TRBJ2-6; the table assigns TRBD1, which was not confirmed against the DNA. The CDR3 length is 23 residues, termini included. Germline loops: CDR1 KGHDR, CDR2 SFDVKD. The CDR3: CATSDSGQGPIYTFGSGTNVLTF.

This clonotype is a singleton in its sample. The J gene is TRBJ1-3, the V gene TRBV15, with 8 bases aligning to TRBD1. Germline V lookup: CDR1 LNHNV, CDR2 YYDKDF (reference sequence). Trimming took 5 bases from V and 0 from J; bases not matched to a gene: 9. The CDR3 contains 17 residues. This CDR3 reads CATSPTRQGFSGNTIYF. CDR3 nucleotide sequence: TGTGCCACCAGCCCTACCCGACAGGGGTTCTCTGGAAACACCATATATTTT.

This clonotype turned up a few times. This chain joins TRBV28 and TRBJ2-7; possible D gene TRBD2, 5 bases. CDR1 MDHEN and CDR2 SYDVKM come from the germline V gene. Between the trimmed V and J ends, which lost 2 bases and 6 bases, there was a span of 11 bases. The CDR3 sequence is 13 residues long. The CDR3: CASSLTGKREQYF. The CDR3 coding sequence is TGTGCCAGCAGTTTAACGGGGAAGCGCGAGCAGTACTTC.

V gene TRBV20-1 combines with J gene TRBJ2-5; D might be TRBD2 (6 bases). Between the trimmed V and J ends, which lost 3 bases and 2 bases, there was a span of 13 bases. This CDR3 is 14 amino acids long. CDR1 is DFQATT, CDR2 SNEGSKA, per germline (reference sequence). As DNA, the CDR3 is TGCAGTGCTAGCCGGGAGCCGGGACAAGAGACCCAGTACTTC. Its protein is CSASREPGQETQYF.

The rearrangement uses TRBV6-6 and TRBJ1-1; D is possibly TRBD1 (5 bases). Germline lookup yields CDR1 MNHNY and CDR2 SVGAGI (reference sequence). V lost 2 bases, J lost 3 bases, and 13 bases lay in between. This CDR3 is built from 15 residues. The CDR3 region has the DNA TGTGCCAGCAGTTACGGGACGGTCGGGCACACTGAAGCTTTCTTT. It codes for CASSYGTVGHTEAFF.

J is TRBJ2-7 and V is TRBV9, with D tentatively TRBD1 or TRBD2 (5 bases each). From germline, CDR1 is SGDLS and CDR2 YYNGEE. This CDR3 region has 13 residues. V was clipped by 7 bases and J by 0 bases, with 11 bases between them. CDR3 DNA sequence: TGTGCCAGCGGGGCGGGCTACTCCTACGAGCAGTACTTC. It translates to CASGAGYSYEQYF.

The chain recombines TRBV15 with TRBJ2-5, with 11 nucleotides matching TRBD2. The CDR3 is made up of 17 amino acids. Germline V lookup: CDR1 LNHNV, CDR2 YYDKDF (reference sequence). V gave up 2 bases and J gave up 5 bases; unmatched junction bases: 10. The CDR3 protein is CATSRFTGTSGLETQYF. CDR3 sequence (DNA): TGTGCCACCAGCAGATTCACCGGGACTAGCGGTTTGGAGACCCAGTACTTC.

CDR3 sequence reads: CASSDMGQLTGELFF. CDR3 DNA sequence: TGTGCCAGCAGCGATATGGGACAGCTCACCGGGGAGCTGTTTTTT. The chain combines TRBV24-1 with TRBJ2-2; TRBD1 matches 7 bases. The CDR3 is 15 residues long. The ends lost 11 bases at V and 4 bases at J; junction bases unmatched: 12. Looked up from germline, CDR1 is KGHDR and CDR2 is SFDVKD.

This clonotype occurred a few times. The chain combines TRBV24-1 with TRBJ2-7, with 9 nucleotides matching TRBD2. The CDR3 extends over 17 amino acids. Trimming took 1 base from V and 4 from J; bases not matched to a gene: 10. Germline values: CDR1 KGHDR, CDR2 SFDVKD. CDR3 protein: CATSDLNRASGTYEQYF. The DNA of the CDR3 is TGTGCCACCAGTGATTTAAACCGGGCTAGCGGGACTTACGAGCAGTACTTC.

The V gene is TRBV7-2, the J gene TRBJ1-5, with 9 bases fitting TRBD1. Germline CDR1 reads SGHTA; CDR2 reads FQGNSA. V was clipped by 4 bases and J by 3 bases; unmatched bases: 7. CDR3 length: 16 residues. The DNA of the CDR3 is TGTGCCAGCAGCTCACCCCGGGACAGGGACAATCAGCCCCAGCATTTT. Translating gives CASSSPRDRDNQPQHF.

The chain employs TRBV7-9 and TRBJ2-5; TRBD1 or TRBD2 may be the D gene (5 bases each). CDR1 SEHNR and CDR2 FQNEAQ come from the germline V gene (reference sequence). The CDR3 is 17 residues long. V shed 0 bases and J shed 6 bases, with 20 bases lying between them. The CDR3 loop reads CASSLALGVGPGKTQYF. The CDR3, as DNA: TGTGCCAGCAGCTTAGCTCTCGGGGTGGGGCCGGGGAAGACCCAGTACTTC.

V usage is TRBV6-5 and J usage is TRBJ1-4, with 7 bases identical to TRBD1. The J segment lost 7 bases and the V segment lost 2 bases, leaving 4 bases of the junction unmatched. The CDR3 has 14 residues. The germline gives CDR1 MNHEY, CDR2 SVGAGI. The CDR3, as DNA: TGTGCCAGCAGTTACGATCGGGACAGTGAAAAACTGTTTTTT. Residues: CASSYDRDSEKLFF.

For this clonotype: Since no conserved phenylalanine or tryptophan closes the CDR3, a read error is the likely cause. The chain joins TRBV19 to TRBJ1-1, with 7 bases that match TRBD1. Unmatched junction bases numbered 7, after V lost 3 bases and J lost 9 bases. The CDR3 length is 13 residues. Germline V gene lookup returns CDR1 LNHDA and CDR2 SQIVND (reference sequence). CDR3 in DNA: TGTGCCAGTAGTATTGGAGGGACAGCACAAGCTTTCTCT. It yields the protein CASSIGGTAQAFS.

V gene TRBV5-1 combines with J gene TRBJ1-2; 8 nucleotides agree with TRBD1. The V gene end was trimmed by 3 bases and the J gene end by 4 bases; junction bases not matched to a gene: 5. Germline V gene lookup returns CDR1 SGHRS and CDR2 YFSETQ. The CDR3 runs to 14 residues. CDR3 sequence reads: CASSYGQGGYGYTF. Here the CDR3 DNA reads TGCGCCAGCAGCTACGGACAGGGTGGCTATGGCTACACCTTC. Combining the CDR3 with reference TRBV5-1 and TRBJ1-2 gives the whole variable domain KAGVTQTPRYLIKTRGQQVTLSCSPISGHRSVSWYQQTPGQGLQFLFEYFSETQRNKGNFPGRFSGRQFSNSRSEMNVSTLELGDSALYLCASSYGQGGYGYTFGSGTRLTVV.

The chain employs TRBV20-1 and TRBJ1-2; tentatively, D is TRBD1 (5 bases). The CDR3 spans 11 residues. Germline V CDR1 and CDR2: DFQATT, SNEGSKA (reference sequence). V was trimmed by 3 bases and J by 11 bases, leaving 13 bases between them. The CDR3 is CSASYRDGYTF. The CDR3 nucleotides are TGCAGTGCTAGTTACCGGGACGGATACACCTTC.

This clonotype was counted a few times. The chain has TRBV12-3 or TRBV12-4 and TRBJ1-2; 7 bases fit TRBD1. The CDR3 length is 14 residues. With V trimmed by 4 bases and J by 6 bases, 8 bases remained unmatched. DNA of the CDR3: TGTGCCAGCAGTTCAGGACAGGCTGCGCATGGCTACACCTTC. Translated: CASSSGQAAHGYTF.

A few counts support this clonotype. The gene calls are TRBV6-6 and TRBJ2-7; no definite D call. The CDR3 contains 13 residues. Trimming took 4 bases from V and 2 from J, leaving 9 bases between them. The V gene's germline CDR1 is MNHNY and CDR2 SVGAGI (reference sequence). CDR3 residues: CASSLPATYEQYF. CDR3 DNA: TGTGCCAGCAGTTTGCCAGCGACCTACGAGCAGTACTTC.

As DNA, the CDR3 is TGTGCCAGCAGGGGGGGACAGGGGGCAGGTCAGCCCCAGCATTTT. As protein: CASRGGQGAGQPQHF. The genes are TRBV2 and TRBJ1-5, with 12 bases lining up with TRBD1. After removal of 6 bases from V and 6 bases from J, the junction contained 6 bases not matched to a gene. This CDR3 is built from 15 residues. Germline V gene lookup returns CDR1 SNHLY and CDR2 FYNNEI.

The chain links TRBV6-6 to TRBJ2-7, with TRBD1 identical over 7 bases. The germline CDR1 and CDR2 sequences are MNHNY and SVGAGI (reference sequence). The CDR3 totals 17 residues. Trimming took 6 bases from V and 2 from J; bases not matched to a gene: 16. The DNA for the CDR3 is TGTGCCAGCAGGTCTCGACTCTTGGGACAGTTGACCTACGAGCAGTACTTC. It is translated as CASRSRLLGQLTYEQYF.

The V gene is TRBV5-1, the J gene TRBJ2-7, with D tentatively TRBD1 or TRBD2 (6 bases each). Trimming shortened V by 5 bases and J by 3 bases, and 12 bases separated the two germline ends. The CDR3 is 13 amino acids. Per the germline V gene, CDR1 is SGHRS and CDR2 is YFSETQ. The CDR3 reads CASRVGGLYEQYF. CDR3 nucleotides: TGCGCCAGCAGGGTCGGGGGCCTCTACGAGCAGTACTTC.

This clonotype was found many times. The chain links TRBV7-9 to TRBJ2-7; 7 nucleotides align to TRBD2. The J segment lost 3 bases and the V segment lost 3 bases, leaving 5 bases of the junction unmatched. The CDR3 has 14 amino acids. Germline V CDR1 and CDR2: SEHNR, FQNEAQ (reference sequence). For the CDR3, the DNA is TGTGCCAGCAGCTTTTTGGCGGGAGACTACGAGCAGTACTTC. The encoded protein is CASSFLAGDYEQYF.

This clonotype was counted between two and nine times. The CDR3 region is CASSLSSGSLLGEQYF. CDR3 nucleotide sequence: TGTGCCAGCAGCTTGAGTAGCGGGAGCCTTTTGGGGGAGCAGTACTTC. V is TRBV7-4 and J is TRBJ2-7; the match to TRBD2 covers 9 bases. With 3 bases clipped from V and 7 bases from J, the junction kept 13 bases outside the gene matches. The CDR3 loop spans 16 amino acids. Germline assignment: CDR1 SGHVT and CDR2 SQSDAQ.

The chain employs TRBV7-9 and TRBJ2-2; tentative D call: TRBD2 (6 bases). CDR3 size: 16 residues. Germline V CDR1 and CDR2: SEHNR, FQNEAQ (reference sequence). V dropped 5 bases and J dropped 4 bases, with 17 bases sitting between them. CDR3 sequence (DNA): TGTGCCAGCAGCGGGTTGGCGGGACGGGTCACCGGGGAGCTGTTTTTT. Protein sequence: CASSGLAGRVTGELFF.

On this clonotype itself: One end of the junction varies from germline; a read error may be responsible. V usage is TRBV2 and J usage is TRBJ1-4, with D perhaps matching TRBD1 (5 bases). This CDR3 comprises 13 residues. CDR1 and CDR2 from the germline V gene are SNHLY and FYNNEI. The DNA for the CDR3 is TGTGCCACAAGACAGCCAACTAATGAAAAACTGCTTTTT. Translated: CATRQPTNEKLLF.

V and J are TRBV7-3 and TRBJ2-5; no reliable D call. Germline V gives CDR1 SGHTA, CDR2 FQGTGA. This CDR3 is 14 amino acids long. V was clipped by 5 bases and J by 7 bases, with 17 bases between them. The CDR3 loop reads CASSENLQIGTQYF. As DNA, the CDR3 is TGTGCCAGCAGCGAAAACCTTCAAATCGGGACCCAGTACTTC.

This chain links TRBV11-2 with TRBJ1-1; D gene ambiguous. This CDR3 region has 13 residues. V lost 6 bases and J lost 4, with 12 bases in between. From germline, CDR1 is SGHAT and CDR2 FQNNGV. CDR3 in amino acids: CASRRAGGTEAFF. Written as DNA, the CDR3 is TGTGCCAGCAGGAGAGCGGGCGGCACTGAAGCTTTCTTT.

This clonotype came up many times. V is TRBV7-8 and J is TRBJ1-2; TRBD1 is a possible D gene (6 bases). The CDR3 loop spans 13 amino acids. V lost 6 bases and J 3 bases, leaving 11 bases between the germline ends. Per the germline V gene, CDR1 is SGHVS and CDR2 is FQNEAQ. The CDR3 spells CASSNHRDYGYTF. CDR3 bases: TGTGCCAGCAGTAACCACAGGGACTATGGCTACACCTTC.

This clonotype was detected a few times. The chain carries TRBV29-1 and TRBJ1-2; D remains ambiguous. With 6 bases removed from V and 7 bases from J, the gap between germline ends came to 15 bases. This CDR3 contains 12 residues. Germline V lookup: CDR1 SQVTM, CDR2 ANQGSEA. This CDR3 reads CSVPGILGGYTF. CDR3 DNA: TGCAGCGTGCCGGGGATATTAGGTGGCTACACCTTC.

This chain joins TRBV2 and TRBJ1-1; 7 bases map to TRBD1. Germline assignment: CDR1 SNHLY and CDR2 FYNNEI. J lost 4 bases, V lost 4 bases, and 6 bases had no gene match. This CDR3 contains 14 residues. The CDR3 loop is CASSATGVGTEAFF. The DNA for the CDR3 is TGTGCCAGCAGTGCTACAGGGGTTGGCACTGAAGCTTTCTTT.

This chain links TRBV12-3 or TRBV12-4 with TRBJ1-1; perhaps TRBD1 as D (5 bases). The V gene lost 3 bases and the J gene lost 1 base, with 9 bases spanning the gap. The CDR3 has 14 amino acids. The CDR3 DNA follows: TGTGCCAGCAGTTTTATGACAGCGAACACTGAAGCTTTCTTT. It codes for CASSFMTANTEAFF.

The chain uses TRBV2 and TRBJ1-6; TRBD1 matches 7 bases. The CDR3 is 14 residues long. V dropped 3 bases and J dropped 9; count of bases not matched to a gene: 5. Germline V lookup: CDR1 SNHLY, CDR2 FYNNEI. CDR3 DNA sequence: TGTGCCAGCAGTGAGGAGGCAGGGGGTTCACCCCTCCACTTT. Translation: CASSEEAGGSPLHF.